This TCR beta chain stems from a study of T cell clonotyping in hematopoietic cell transplantation. Using immunoSEQ multiplex PCR, the repertoire was profiled, and TCRdb retains in-frame clones only, with some absent. Altogether approximately 80,000 clones are present, almost 97% being singletons, with the ten largest covering under 2%. The time point here: recipient sample about 28 days before transplant, after cytoreduction. Germline V gene sequence: CDR1 MNHNS, CDR2 SASEGT. The CDR3 spans 15 residues. V lost 5 bases, J lost 1 base, and 12 bases lay in between. The sample consisted of peripheral blood mononuclear cells, taken before stem cell transplant. The chain links TRBV6-1 to TRBJ1-5; TRBD1 might be the D (6 bases). The source is a woman in her 50s with acute myeloid leukemia. Some clones in this sample may be carry-over from other donors' samples. DNA of the CDR3: TGTGCCAGCAGTCCTACAGGGCAGAGCAATCAGCCCCAGCATTTT. Translation gives CASSPTGQSNQPQHF.